Included here is one T cell receptor (beta chain) sequence, with context. The sample comes from a study of T cell changes during pregnancy in multiple sclerosis. Assay used: immunoSEQ multiplex PCR; TCRdb lists only in-frame clones, some missing. The sample has about 87,000 clones, 90% to 95% seen once; the top ten hold 1.4%. Germline CDR1 is SGHRS and CDR2 is YFSETQ. The CDR3 has 14 amino acids. V lost 4 bases and J 2 bases, leaving 13 bases between the germline ends. The sequenced sample was peripheral blood, obtained in the third trimester of pregnancy. The clonotype comes from a female donor in good health, enrolled as a control in a pregnancy study. This sequence joins TRBV5-1 and TRBJ2-7; D is possibly TRBD1 (6 bases). The chain's CDR3 is CASSIQGTPYEQYF. DNA for the CDR3: TGCGCCAGCAGCATACAGGGTACCCCCTACGAGCAGTACTTC.